This TCR beta chain was captured in a study of lymphopenia after photon versus proton radiotherapy. Per germline, CDR1 MNHEY and CDR2 SMNVEV (reference sequence). V shed 7 bases and J shed 1 base, with 24 bases lying between them. This CDR3 region has 18 residues. Points on this clone: Antigen: not known.

TCRdb keeps only in-frame clones here, not all; method: immunoSEQ multiplex PCR. This repertoire shows some 29,000 clones, around 85% found once; its top ten account for approximately 30%. Broader study findings: Proton therapy kept repertoires fairly stable, unlike photons, which gained effector/memory cells.

The sequenced sample was peripheral blood, obtained from a patient treated with photon-based radiotherapy. This chain joins TRBV27 and TRBJ2-3; D may be TRBD1 or TRBD2 (6 bases each). The clonotype comes from a man aged 45-65 years with gastric cancer. This CDR3 reads CASKPLGGRQRGTDTQYF. The CDR3 DNA is TGTGCCAGCAAACCCCTAGGGGGGCGACAAAGGGGCACAGATACGCAGTATTTT.